This is a list of T cell receptor beta chains from one sample in a study of blood T cell repertoires in COVID-19. TCRdb's table, derived via immunoSEQ multiplex PCR, lists solely in-frame clones and lacks some. The sample contains hundreds of thousands of clones, roughly 90% of which appear only once. The sample comprised peripheral blood. The receptors come from a young woman with COVID-19, enrolled during active disease. Both conserved end residues are part of each CDR3. The D gene is left open where the match is weak. Only some rows state a clone size, as once, few, many or a class for expanded clones.

TRBJ2-1 TRBD2 few TRBV3-1/TRBV3-2 CASSRVGLAVNEQFF TGTGCCAGCAGCCGAGTTGGACTAGCGGTCAATGAGCAGTTCTTC
TRBJ1-1 . . TRBV10-3 CAISEGPKEAFF TGTGCCATCAGTGAGGGGCCCAAGGAAGCTTTCTTT
TRBJ2-5 TRBD1 . TRBV5-5 CASSPLRTGRETQYF TGTGCCAGCAGCCCCTTAAGGACAGGGAGGGAGACCCAGTACTTC
TRBJ2-1 TRBD2 . TRBV6-5 CASSYLSGSGEQFF TGTGCCAGCAGTTACTTGAGCGGGAGCGGGGAGCAGTTCTTC
TRBJ2-7 . . TRBV5-8 CASSLSGVGLFYEQYF TGTGCCAGCAGCTTGTCTGGAGTGGGACTCTTTTACGAGCAGTACTTC
TRBJ1-5 . . TRBV28 CASSLTQIRPQHF TGTGCCAGCAGTTTAACCCAGATCCGTCCCCAGCATTTT
TRBJ1-2 . . TRBV9 CASSAWGTTNYGYTF TGTGCCAGCAGTGCCTGGGGCACTACTAACTATGGCTACACCTTC
TRBJ1-2 . . TRBV5-4 CASSLGGRLQGDGYTF TGTGCCAGCAGCTTGGGGGGGAGGTTGCAGGGTGATGGCTACACCTTC
TRBJ1-1 . . TRBV11-2 CASTTQGHTEAFF TGTGCCAGCACCACACAGGGCCACACTGAAGCTTTCTTT
TRBJ2-5 . . TRBV12-3/TRBV12-4 CASSPGETQYF TGTGCCAGCAGCCCGGGGGAGACCCAGTACTTC
TRBJ2-2 . . TRBV2 CASRTSRGGTGELFF TGTGCCAGCAGAACATCCAGGGGCGGGACCGGGGAGCTGTTTTTT
TRBJ1-5 . . TRBV19 CASTRRVDQPQHF TGTGCCAGTACGAGACGGGTGGATCAGCCCCAGCATTTT
TRBJ1-5 . . TRBV19 CASSSGGQPQHF TGTGCCAGTAGCTCGGGAGGCCAGCCCCAGCATTTT
TRBJ2-3 TRBD2 . TRBV5-6 CASSLALAGGSTDTQYF TGTGCCAGCAGCTTGGCCCTAGCGGGGGGCAGCACAGATACGCAGTATTTT
TRBJ2-5 . . TRBV29-1 CSVEGSQETQYF TGCAGCGTTGAGGGCAGCCAAGAGACCCAGTACTTC
TRBJ2-7 TRBD2 . TRBV4-2 CASSQDRPGLAGDPSYEQYF TGTGCCAGCAGCCAAGATCGTCCGGGACTAGCGGGGGATCCCTCCTACGAGCAGTACTTC
TRBJ2-1 . . TRBV10-1 CASSDWLLKNNEQFF TGCGCCAGCAGTGACTGGTTACTAAAAAACAATGAGCAGTTCTTC
TRBJ1-1 TRBD1 . TRBV7-2 CASSFDMRTGPMNTEAFF TGTGCCAGCAGCTTCGATATGCGGACAGGGCCCATGAACACTGAAGCTTTCTTT
TRBJ1-2 TRBD1 . TRBV27 CASSCVGGGCGYTF TGTGCCAGCAGTTGCGTAGGGGGCGGTTGTGGCTACACCTTC
TRBJ2-6 . many TRBV7-8 CASSPPRLDVLTF TGTGCCAGCAGCCCCCCCCGGTTGGACGTCCTGACTTTC
TRBJ1-2 . . TRBV6-2/TRBV6-3 CASSWNRTPPNYGYTF TGTGCCAGCAGTTGGAACAGGACCCCACCTAACTATGGCTACACCTTC
TRBJ2-1 TRBD2 . TRBV19 CASSKPGLAGSPGNEQFF TGTGCCAGTAGTAAGCCGGGACTAGCGGGTTCTCCGGGCAATGAGCAGTTCTTC
TRBJ2-5 . . TRBV5-4 CASSFPHEETQYF TGTGCCAGCAGCTTCCCCCACGAGGAGACCCAGTACTTC
TRBJ2-1 TRBD2 . TRBV7-8 CASRPPGLAELRQFF TGTGCCAGCAGACCCCCGGGACTAGCCGAGCTTAGGCAGTTCTTC
TRBJ2-2 . . TRBV7-6 CASSLRIYEALANTGELFF TGTGCCAGCAGCTTAAGGATATATGAGGCATTAGCGAACACCGGGGAGCTGTTTTTT
TRBJ2-2 TRBD2 . TRBV20-1 CSASPGRATGELFF TGCAGTGCTAGTCCGGGGAGGGCGACCGGGGAGCTGTTTTTT
TRBJ2-1 TRBD1 . TRBV19 CASSRGQGHYNEQFF TGTGCCAGTAGTAGGGGACAGGGGCACTACAATGAGCAGTTCTTC
TRBJ2-1 . . TRBV5-4 CASSLAPSVGYNEQFF TGTGCCAGCAGCTTGGCCCCCTCAGTTGGCTACAATGAGCAGTTCTTC
TRBJ2-1 . . TRBV4-1 CASSPTMSSYNEQFF TGCGCCAGCAGCCCTACTATGAGCTCCTACAATGAGCAGTTCTTC
TRBJ1-5 . . TRBV7-8 CASSSRGRNPYSNQPQHF TGTGCCAGCAGCTCCCGCGGGCGGAACCCTTATAGCAATCAGCCCCAGCATTTT
TRBJ2-1 TRBD2 . TRBV7-2 CASSPGTSGGLEQFF TGTGCCAGCAGCCCCGGGACTAGCGGGGGGCTTGAGCAGTTCTTC
TRBJ2-6 . once TRBV28 CASYSSSGANVLTF TGTGCCAGCTATAGTTCCTCTGGGGCCAACGTCCTGACTTTC
TRBJ1-5 . . TRBV6-5 CAVGRGPLSNQPQHF TGTGCGGTGGGCAGGGGTCCACTTAGCAATCAGCCCCAGCATTTT
TRBJ2-4 TRBD2 . TRBV27 CASSLFSSGLAKNIQYF TGTGCCAGCAGTTTATTTTCTAGCGGGCTTGCCAAAAACATTCAGTACTTC
TRBJ1-1 . . TRBV29-1 CSVGADGNTEAFF TGCAGCGTTGGAGCGGACGGGAACACTGAAGCTTTCTTT
TRBJ2-2 . once TRBV9 CASSPPGAGNTGELFF TGTGCCAGCAGCCCCCCAGGAGCGGGGAACACCGGGGAGCTGTTTTTT
TRBJ2-4 TRBD2 . TRBV6-2/TRBV6-3 CASSNGGLLAKNIQYF TGTGCCAGCAGTAACGGGGGACTACTAGCCAAAAACATTCAGTACTTC
TRBJ1-5 . . TRBV7-9 CASRPDSPNQPQHF TGTGCCAGCAGACCCGACAGCCCCAATCAGCCCCAGCATTTT
TRBJ2-6 TRBD1 few TRBV23-1 CASNGTASGANVLTF TGCGCCAGCAATGGGACAGCCTCTGGGGCCAACGTCCTGACTTTC
TRBJ2-1 TRBD2 . TRBV2 CASSATRERGSSYNEQFF TGTGCCAGCAGCGCAACCCGCGAGCGGGGGAGCTCCTACAATGAGCAGTTCTTC
TRBJ1-1 TRBD1 . TRBV4-3 CASSPSRGLTEAFF TGCGCCAGCAGCCCTTCAAGGGGGCTCACTGAAGCTTTCTTT
TRBJ2-4 . . TRBV29-1 CSVVRQGTNIQYF TGCAGCGTTGTACGCCAGGGAACAAACATTCAGTACTTC
TRBJ2-3 . . TRBV19 CASSRDTLTDTQYF TGTGCCAGTAGCCGGGACACTCTCACAGATACGCAGTATTTT
TRBJ2-5 TRBD2 . TRBV6-1 CASSEYAGGGETQYF TGTGCCAGCAGTGAATACGCGGGAGGGGGGGAGACCCAGTACTTC
TRBJ2-1 TRBD1 . TRBV5-1 CASSLGRDRVENEQFF TGCGCCAGCAGCTTGGGCCGGGACAGGGTTGAGAATGAGCAGTTCTTC
TRBJ2-7 TRBD1 . TRBV4-1 CASSHRDRAAEQYF TGCGCCAGCAGCCACAGGGACAGGGCCGCCGAGCAGTACTTC
TRBJ1-1 . . TRBV6-6 CASSYRGGNTEAFF TGTGCCAGCAGTTACCGGGGGGGGAACACTGAAGCTTTCTTT
TRBJ2-1 TRBD2 . TRBV2 CASSLRTSVVNEQFF TGTGCCAGCAGTCTGCGGACTAGCGTGGTCAATGAGCAGTTCTTC